Each of the 5 T cell receptor beta chains below was sequenced from the same sample in a study of T cells after yellow fever vaccination. TCRdb processed the 5' RACE reads anew with MiXCR; each CDR3 protein has one entry. The sample lists approximately 140,000 distinct CDR3 sequences, around 7.7% occurring once. Material: CD4+ T cells sorted from PBMCs, obtained 5 days after the yellow fever booster vaccination. The receptors derive from a man aged 30 to 45 who received the YFV17D yellow fever vaccine.

Many counts were recorded for this clonotype. The rearrangement joins TRBV28 to TRBJ1-5; TRBD1 matches 9 bases. The CDR3 has 14 amino acids. The trim removed 7 bases at V and 5 bases at J, leaving 6 bases unmatched. In germline, CDR1 is MDHEN, CDR2 SYDVKM. The CDR3 loop is CASIPGQGYQPQHF. The CDR3 region has the DNA TGTGCCAGCATCCCGGGACAGGGTTATCAGCCCCAGCATTTT.

This clonotype has ten or more counts. This rearrangement joins TRBV19 to TRBJ2-7; 8 bases align to TRBD1. V lost 9 bases to trimming and J lost 7 bases; unmatched junction nucleotides: 11. CDR3 length: 13 amino acids. Germline values: CDR1 LNHDA, CDR2 SQIVND (reference sequence). The CDR3 DNA sequence: TGTGCCAGCCGGGACAGGAACCCTAATGAGCAGTACTTC. Protein: CASRDRNPNEQYF. Using reference TRBV19 and TRBJ2-7 for the parts outside the CDR3, the full variable domain is DGGITQSPKYLFRKEGQNVTLSCEQNLNHDAMYWYRQDPGQGLRLIYYSQIVNDFQKGDIAEGYSVSREKKESFPLTVTSAQKNPTAFYLCASRDRNPNEQYFGPGTRLTVT.

In this sample, this clonotype turned up many times. This chain joins TRBV3-1 and TRBJ2-4, with a possible D match to TRBD1 (5 bases). The germline V and J ends were trimmed by 2 bases and 8 bases, with 19 bases remaining between them. Germline V gene sequence: CDR1 LGHDT, CDR2 YNNKEL (reference sequence). The CDR3 has 16 residues. CDR3 amino acids: CASSQRGIKMQDIQYF. The CDR3, as DNA: TGTGCCAGCAGCCAAAGGGGAATCAAGATGCAAGACATTCAGTACTTC.

The table lists this clonotype with a few counts. This sequence joins TRBV25-1 and TRBJ1-5; TRBD1 agrees at 7 bases. CDR1 and CDR2 (germline): MGHDK, SYGVNS. There are 14 residues in the CDR3. V dropped 8 bases and J dropped 6; count of bases not matched to a gene: 10. In nucleotides, the CDR3 is TGTGCCAGCCGTAGCACAGGGGTAGGTCAGCCCCAGCATTTT. Translated: CASRSTGVGQPQHF.

This clonotype has at least ten counts. Written as DNA, the CDR3 is TGTGCCAGCAGTTCCATGGGCGGGACACAACAAGAGACCCAGTACTTC. The encoded protein is CASSSMGGTQQETQYF. J is TRBJ2-5 and V is TRBV28; D possibly matches TRBD1 or TRBD2 (6 bases each). In germline, CDR1 is MDHEN, CDR2 SYDVKM. This CDR3 is 16 amino acids long. Trimming pared 4 bases from V and 2 bases from J, leaving 17 bases between. Supplemented by reference TRBV28 and TRBJ2-5, the full variable domain reads DVKVTQSSRYLVKRTGEKVFLECVQDMDHENMFWYRQDPGLGLRLIYFSYDVKMKEKGDIPEGYSVSREKKERFSLILESASTNQTSMYLCASSSMGGTQQETQYFGPGTRLLVL.